A selection of T cell receptor beta chains follows, all from one sample in a study of cytomegalovirus exposure and HLA in healthy donors. The data were produced by immunoSEQ multiplex PCR, yet TCRdb's version contains in-frame clones alone and is incomplete. This table holds about 190,000 clones, 77% found once. The sequenced sample was PBMCs. The receptors stem from a woman younger than 45 in good health and CMV-seropositive. The CDR3 runs from the conserved cysteine through the conserved F or W. A D gene is named only where the DNA matches it firmly. Part of the rows lack a size; the others show once, few, many or a class for expanded clones.

clone_size	d_call	v_call	j_call	cdr3_nt	cdr3_aa
-	TRBD1	TRBV28	TRBJ2-4	TGTGCCAGCAGGCGCCGACAGGGAAGAGTGGGAAACATTCAGTACTTC	CASRRRQGRVGNIQYF
-	-	TRBV5-4	TRBJ1-4	TGTGCCAGCAGCCGCCAGTTTAATGAAAAACTGTTTTTT	CASSRQFNEKLFF
-	-	TRBV6-5	TRBJ1-2	TGTGCCAGCAGTTACGGCCCCTATGGCTACACCTTC	CASSYGPYGYTF
-	-	TRBV18	TRBJ2-3	TGTGCCAGCTCACCCAACACAGATACGCAGTATTTT	CASSPNTDTQYF
-	TRBD1	TRBV2	TRBJ1-4	TGTGCCACGACAGGGGGCCTTAATGAAAAACTGTTTTTT	CATTGGLNEKLFF
few	TRBD2	TRBV28	TRBJ2-5	TGTGCCAGCAGTTTCCCGGGGGGAGCTGGGACCCAGTACTTC	CASSFPGGAGTQYF
-	TRBD1	TRBV30	TRBJ1-5	TGTGCCTGGAGTGTAAACCGGGACAGGGGAGCATTGCCCCAGCATTTT	CAWSVNRDRGALPQHF
-	-	TRBV30	TRBJ1-5	TGTGCCTGGAGTGTTCAGGGGACTCAGCCCCAGCATTTT	CAWSVQGTQPQHF
few	-	TRBV7-2	TRBJ1-1	TGTGCCAGCAGCTTAGTCGGCGGGAACACTGAAGCTTTCTTT	CASSLVGGNTEAFF
-	-	TRBV15	TRBJ1-4	TGTGCCACCAGCAGAGATGTCGGAACTAATGAAAAACTGTTTTTT	CATSRDVGTNEKLFF
-	TRBD1	TRBV27	TRBJ2-5	TGTGCCAGCAGACGGACAGGGCTAAAAGAGACCCAGTACTTC	CASRRTGLKETQYF
-	-	TRBV28	TRBJ1-4	TGTGCCAGCATAGGAGGAATTCGAGAAAAACTGTTTTTT	CASIGGIREKLFF
-	TRBD1	TRBV4-2	TRBJ1-2	TGTGCCAGCAGCCAAGATCGGGGAAGGGGGCATGGCTACACCTTC	CASSQDRGRGHGYTF
-	-	TRBV5-1	TRBJ2-5	TGCGCCAGCAGCTTGTTAACAGGTCAAGAGACCCAGTACTTC	CASSLLTGQETQYF
-	-	TRBV5-6	TRBJ1-2	TGTGCCAGCAGCCGGGGTCCGGGAATAGAGGACGGCTACACCTTC	CASSRGPGIEDGYTF
-	-	TRBV29-1	TRBJ2-1	TGCAGCGCTTCCTGGGGCGGGGACTCCTACAATGAGCAGTTCTTC	CSASWGGDSYNEQFF
-	-	TRBV5-4	TRBJ2-2	TGTGCCAGCAGCTTAATGGGACTCAACGGGGGGGAGCTGTTTTTT	CASSLMGLNGGELFF
few	TRBD1	TRBV7-9	TRBJ1-4	TGTGCCAGCAGCTTGGGGACAGTTAATGAAAAACTGTTTTTT	CASSLGTVNEKLFF
-	-	TRBV6-1	TRBJ1-2	TGTGCCAGCAGGCACCAGATCTATGGCTACACCTTC	CASRHQIYGYTF
-	-	TRBV2	TRBJ1-6	TGTGCCAGCAAACTCGAGGGGGTTAATTCACCCCTCCACTTT	CASKLEGVNSPLHF
-	-	TRBV28	TRBJ2-2	TGTGCCAGCAGTTTCCCGAGACACCCTACCGGGGAGCTGTTTTTT	CASSFPRHPTGELFF
-	-	TRBV28	TRBJ2-7	TGTGCCAGCAGGAGAGGGCGGGGCTCCTACGAGCAGTACTTC	CASRRGRGSYEQYF
once	-	TRBV5-6	TRBJ1-3	TGTGCCAGCAGCTTTACAGGATCGATCGCTGGAAACACCATATATTTT	CASSFTGSIAGNTIYF
-	TRBD1	TRBV5-1	TRBJ2-1	TGCGCCAGCCTACCCTACCCGGGACAGGGGGCGGGTGAGCAGTTCTTC	CASLPYPGQGAGEQFF
-	-	TRBV5-1	TRBJ1-1	TGCGCCAGCAGCTTGCAGTCTTCTCTTCCCGCAGCTTTCTTT	CASSLQSSLPAAFF
-	TRBD1	TRBV30	TRBJ1-6	TGTGCCTGGACAGCCGGAACAGGGGTGATTAATTCACCCCTCCACTTT	CAWTAGTGVINSPLHF
-	-	TRBV14	TRBJ2-2	TGTGCCAGCAGCCAAGCCGCGAACACCGGGGAGCTGTTTTTT	CASSQAANTGELFF
-	-	TRBV19	TRBJ2-2	TGTGCCAGTAGTATTTTGCGGTTTGAAACCGGGGAGCTGTTTTTT	CASSILRFETGELFF
-	-	TRBV13	TRBJ2-5	TGTGCCAGCAGCCACCACTGGAGGGACGTAGGGGAAGAGACCCAGTACTTC	CASSHHWRDVGEETQYF
-	TRBD1	TRBV5-8	TRBJ1-5	TGTGCCAGCAGCGTTGGGACAGTTAATAGCAATCAGCCCCAGCATTTT	CASSVGTVNSNQPQHF
-	TRBD2	TRBV5-1	TRBJ2-3	TGCGCCAGCAGCTTGGAAGTAGCGGGAGGTGGGACAGATACGCAGTATTTT	CASSLEVAGGGTDTQYF
-	-	TRBV18	TRBJ2-4	TGTGCCAGCTCACCAGGCACTAGTGGGGCCAAAAACATTCAGTACTTC	CASSPGTSGAKNIQYF
-	-	TRBV5-1	TRBJ2-1	TGCGCCAGCAGCAGGGACGACGGGACGGCGGGGGAGCAGTTCTTC	CASSRDDGTAGEQFF
-	TRBD2	TRBV19	TRBJ2-3	TGTGCCAGTACCCGGCCTGGACTAGCGGGAGACACAGATACGCAGTATTTT	CASTRPGLAGDTDTQYF
-	-	TRBV18	TRBJ1-2	TGTGCCAGCTCACCACTTTCCGCAGATCCTAACTATGGCTACACCTTC	CASSPLSADPNYGYTF
-	-	TRBV5-4	TRBJ2-1	TGTGCCAGCAGCTTGAACAGCAATGAGCAGTTCTTC	CASSLNSNEQFF
few	TRBD1	TRBV6-5	TRBJ2-1	TGTGCCAGCAGTTACTCTGCAGGGGGCGGCGATGAGCAGTTCTTC	CASSYSAGGGDEQFF
-	TRBD2	TRBV28	TRBJ2-7	TGTGCCAGCAGTCGGTACCGGGGACTAGCGGGAACTCCGCGCGAGCAGTACTTC	CASSRYRGLAGTPREQYF
once	-	TRBV15	TRBJ1-5	TGTGCCACCAGCAGAGACCCGGTACAGAACAATCAGCCCCAGCATTTT	CATSRDPVQNNQPQHF
-	-	TRBV29-1	TRBJ1-4	TGCAGCGTTGAAAGGGGGGAAAAACTGTTTTTT	CSVERGEKLFF
-	TRBD1	TRBV13	TRBJ1-1	TGTGCCAGCAGCCACTATAACAGGGGGATCCGTGAAGCTTTCTTT	CASSHYNRGIREAFF